The clone carrying this T cell receptor (beta chain) has at least ten counts. The template was RNA from unsorted bulk tissue. The data stem from a study of tumor and adjacent non-tumor tissue in lung cancer. V gave up 3 bases and J gave up 4 bases; unmatched junction bases: 5. CDR3 length equals 15 residues. Germline V CDR1 and CDR2: MNHNS, SASEGT. Three rounds of nested PCR, following a modified ARM-PCR protocol, produced the TCRbeta library. TCRdb re-called the multiplex PCR reads with MiXCR, one entry per CDR3 protein. The sample consists of approximately 150,000 distinct CDR3 sequences, roughly 70% of them appearing once.

The gene calls are TRBV6-1 and TRBJ2-7; 11 bases are shared with TRBD1. Source material: lung tumor tissue. The receptor's source is a man between 60 and 75 years old with small cell lung cancer. The CDR3 nucleotides are TGTGCCAGCAGTGATTCCGGGACAGGGGGTTACGAGCAGTACTTC. This translates into CASSDSGTGGYEQYF.